This T cell receptor beta chain was sequenced for a study of T cell responses to AZD1222 COVID-19 vaccine. Broader study findings: No repertoire was sampled before or during the peak T cell response, only after it. Distributed over spike, vaccine-associated CD4 TCRs predominated at 160-218 and 743-854.

With 9 bases removed from V and 3 bases from J, the gap between germline ends came to 18 bases. Per germline, CDR1 LNHDA and CDR2 SQIVND (reference sequence). This CDR3 is 14 amino acids long. The assay was immunoSEQ multiplex PCR, and TCRdb's table has in-frame clones only and misses some. The profile shows tens of thousands of clones, 85% to 90% of them singletons. As regards this clone: The target antigen is unknown.

This sequence originates from an adult in good health. The sequenced sample was peripheral blood, obtained on day 0 of AZD1222 vaccination. The V gene is TRBV19, the J gene TRBJ2-7, with a weak D call TRBD2 (5 bases). CDR3 sequence reads: CASSYNGIRYEQYF. The DNA of the CDR3 is TGTGCCAGCAGCTATAACGGGATTCGCTACGAGCAGTACTTC.